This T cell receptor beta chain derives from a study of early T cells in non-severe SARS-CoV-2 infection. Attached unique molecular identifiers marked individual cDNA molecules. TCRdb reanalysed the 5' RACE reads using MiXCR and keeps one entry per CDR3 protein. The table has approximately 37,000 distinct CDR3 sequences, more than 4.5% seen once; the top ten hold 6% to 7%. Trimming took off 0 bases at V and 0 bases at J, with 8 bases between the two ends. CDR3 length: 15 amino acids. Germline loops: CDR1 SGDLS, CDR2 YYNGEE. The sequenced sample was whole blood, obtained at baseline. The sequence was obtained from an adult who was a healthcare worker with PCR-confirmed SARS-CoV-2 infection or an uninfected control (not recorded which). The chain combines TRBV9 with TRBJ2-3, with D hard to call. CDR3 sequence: CASSVGDASTDTQYF. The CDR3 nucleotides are TGTGCCAGCAGCGTAGGTGACGCTAGCACAGATACGCAGTATTTT.